This entry lists 14 T cell receptor beta chains sequenced from one sample in a study of CD8 T cells in ankylosing spondylitis. One entry per CDR3 protein results from TCRdb running MiXCR on the 5' RACE reads. The table lists about 240,000 distinct CDR3 sequences, over 8.5% of them singletons. Sequencing was carried out using blood, either unsorted or a sorted T cell fraction (not recorded which). The origin of the receptors is a male donor with ankylosing spondylitis or in good health (not recorded which).

In its sample, this clonotype was seen many times. V gene TRBV20-1 combines with J gene TRBJ1-3; D is undetermined. Germline CDR1 and CDR2: DFQATT and SNEGSKA (reference sequence). The CDR3 has 12 amino acids. Trimming took 3 bases from V and 4 from J, leaving 7 bases between them. Here the CDR3 DNA reads TGCAGTGCTAGTGCGGACGGAAACACCATATATTTT. It specifies CSASADGNTIYF.

This clonotype appeared once. The chain employs TRBV5-1 and TRBJ2-5; the match to TRBD2 covers 8 bases. The CDR3 is 16 residues long. In germline, CDR1 is SGHRS, CDR2 YFSETQ. Trimming removed 0 bases from V and 0 bases from J; junction bases left unmatched: 4. The CDR3 loop is CASSLVSSGYQETQYF. CDR3 in DNA: TGCGCCAGCAGCTTGGTTTCTAGCGGGTACCAAGAGACCCAGTACTTC.

This clonotype was found a few times. CDR3 nucleotide sequence: TGCGCCAGCAGCTTGGGGCGACTAGCGGGAGCGCCCATGGGCAATGAGCAGTTCTTC. It translates to CASSLGRLAGAPMGNEQFF. The chain links TRBV5-1 to TRBJ2-1; TRBD2 aligns across 12 bases. V shed 0 bases, J shed 6 bases, and the junction held 13 bases outside the gene matches. The germline CDR1 and CDR2 sequences are SGHRS and YFSETQ. The CDR3 is 19 residues long.

This clonotype showed up just a few times. The genes are TRBV5-5 and TRBJ2-7; the D gene could be TRBD1 or TRBD2 (5 bases each). The germline V gene encodes CDR1 SGHKS and CDR2 YYEKEE (reference sequence). Trimming took off 3 bases at V and 6 bases at J, with 10 bases between the two ends. The CDR3 totals 12 residues. CDR3 residues: CASSYSGSEQYF. The CDR3 nucleotides read TGTGCCAGCAGCTACTCAGGGAGCGAGCAGTACTTC.

This clonotype was seen many times. The CDR3 DNA reads TGTGCCAGCAGTTTAACCGGACTAGCGGGACCTCAGGGAGAGACCCAGTACTTC. It translates to CASSLTGLAGPQGETQYF. This chain joins TRBV28 and TRBJ2-5; TRBD2 matches at 12 bases. The J segment lost 4 bases and the V segment lost 2 bases, leaving 11 bases of the junction unmatched. This CDR3 is built from 18 residues. In germline, CDR1 is MDHEN, CDR2 SYDVKM.

This clonotype was observed a few times. The rearrangement joins TRBV6-5 to TRBJ2-1; 7 bases line up with TRBD2. The CDR3 is made up of 16 amino acids. The V gene's germline CDR1 is MNHEY and CDR2 SVGAGI. V lost 0 bases to trimming and J lost 6 bases; unmatched junction nucleotides: 8. CDR3 in DNA: TGTGCCAGCAGTTACTCAGGCGGGAGCCTCGTCAATGAGCAGTTCTTC. Encoded protein: CASSYSGGSLVNEQFF.

This clonotype appeared a few times. V usage is TRBV12-3 or TRBV12-4 and J usage is TRBJ2-1; D remains ambiguous. CDR3 length: 14 residues. V lost 3 bases, J lost 10 bases, and 16 bases lay in between. CDR3 DNA sequence: TGTGCCAGCAGTTTTGATCTTGGGGTCTGGGAGCAGTTCTTC. It codes for CASSFDLGVWEQFF.

This clonotype was detected many times. This chain links TRBV3-1 with TRBJ2-1; D is ambiguous. The germline V gene has CDR1 LGHDT and CDR2 YNNKEL (reference sequence). Trimming shortened V by 4 bases and J by 2 bases, and 15 bases separated the two germline ends. The CDR3 sequence is 16 residues long. The CDR3 DNA is TGTGCCAGCAGCCCCCTTTTAGCACCGACCTACAATGAGCAGTTCTTC. This gives the protein CASSPLLAPTYNEQFF.

The chain recombines TRBV5-1 with TRBJ1-2; D might be TRBD1 (6 bases). This CDR3 region has 15 residues. Germline-derived CDR1 and CDR2 are SGHRS and YFSETQ. Trimming cost V 0 bases and J 9 bases, with 18 bases left between them. The CDR3 loop is CASSLAGDLSGRYTF. The DNA of the CDR3 is TGCGCCAGCAGCTTGGCAGGGGATCTATCGGGACGCTACACCTTC.

This clonotype was found many times. The genes are TRBV6-5 and TRBJ2-2; D call uncertain. Germline V lookup: CDR1 MNHEY, CDR2 SVGAGI. The CDR3 has 12 residues. V was clipped by 2 bases and J by 5 bases, with 3 bases between them. CDR3 coding DNA: TGTGCCAGCAGTTACAAAACCGGGGAGCTGTTTTTT. It codes for CASSYKTGELFF.

This clonotype was counted at least ten times. The chain carries TRBV5-1 and TRBJ2-3; a possible D gene is TRBD2 (5 bases). CDR3 size: 15 residues. Per the germline V gene, CDR1 is SGHRS and CDR2 is YFSETQ. The V end was cut by 4 bases, the J end by 2 bases, with 14 bases between. The CDR3 DNA reads TGCGCCAGCAGCGAAAAAGCAGGACTCACAGATACGCAGTATTTT. Translated: CASSEKAGLTDTQYF. Together with reference TRBV5-1 and TRBJ2-3, the CDR3 gives the full variable domain: KAGVTQTPRYLIKTRGQQVTLSCSPISGHRSVSWYQQTPGQGLQFLFEYFSETQRNKGNFPGRFSGRQFSNSRSEMNVSTLELGDSALYLCASSEKAGLTDTQYFGPGTRLTVL.

This clonotype was counted ten times or more. V usage is TRBV12-3 or TRBV12-4 and J usage is TRBJ1-3; 9 nucleotides align to TRBD1. This CDR3 region has 15 residues. With V trimmed by 6 bases and J by 4 bases, 7 bases remained unmatched. The DNA of the CDR3 is TGTGCCAGCAGACCACAGGGGGCTGGCGGAAACACCATATATTTT. This gives the protein CASRPQGAGGNTIYF.

This clonotype has just a few counts. The chain combines TRBV7-2 with TRBJ2-7, with D uncertain. V lost 6 bases and J 4 bases, leaving 13 bases between the germline ends. This CDR3 spans 13 amino acids. Germline V gives CDR1 SGHTA, CDR2 FQGNSA. The CDR3 region has the DNA TGTGCCAGCAGGTCATCAGGAATTTACGAGCAGTACTTC. This sequence encodes CASRSSGIYEQYF.

This clonotype was counted at least ten times. V and J are TRBV5-1 and TRBJ1-1, with 9 bases aligning to TRBD1. The CDR3 consists of 14 residues. CDR1 and CDR2 (germline): SGHRS, YFSETQ. V lost 4 bases, J lost 3 bases, and 4 bases stayed unmatched. CDR3 in DNA: TGCGCCAGCAGCCGGACAGGGGAGGACACTGAAGCTTTCTTT. Protein product: CASSRTGEDTEAFF.